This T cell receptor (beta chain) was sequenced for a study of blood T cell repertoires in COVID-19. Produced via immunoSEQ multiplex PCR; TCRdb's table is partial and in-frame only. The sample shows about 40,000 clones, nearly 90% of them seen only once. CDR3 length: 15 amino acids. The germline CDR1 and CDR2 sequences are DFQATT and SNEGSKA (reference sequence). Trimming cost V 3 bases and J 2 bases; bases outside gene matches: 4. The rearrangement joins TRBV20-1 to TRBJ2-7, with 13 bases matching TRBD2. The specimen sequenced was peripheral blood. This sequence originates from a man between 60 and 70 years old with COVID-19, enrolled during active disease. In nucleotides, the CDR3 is TGCAGTGCTAGTGGACTAGCGGGAGCACCCTACGAGCAGTACTTC. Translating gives CSASGLAGAPYEQYF.